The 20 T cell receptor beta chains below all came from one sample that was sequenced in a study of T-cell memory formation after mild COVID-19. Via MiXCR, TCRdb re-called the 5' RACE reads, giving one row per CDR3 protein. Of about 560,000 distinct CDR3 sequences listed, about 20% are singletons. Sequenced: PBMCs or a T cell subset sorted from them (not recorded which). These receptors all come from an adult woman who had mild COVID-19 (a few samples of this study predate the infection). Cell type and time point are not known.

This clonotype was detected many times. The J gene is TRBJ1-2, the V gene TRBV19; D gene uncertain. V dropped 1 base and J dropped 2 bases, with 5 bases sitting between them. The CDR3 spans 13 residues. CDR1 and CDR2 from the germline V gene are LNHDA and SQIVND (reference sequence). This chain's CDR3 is CASSIGRNYGYTF. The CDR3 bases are TGTGCCAGTAGTATAGGCAGAAACTATGGCTACACCTTC.

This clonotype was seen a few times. The CDR3, as DNA: TGCAGCGTTGAAGGAACTGAAGCTTTCTTT. Protein sequence: CSVEGTEAFF. The chain links TRBV29-1 to TRBJ1-1; no reliable D call. The CDR3 contains 10 residues. Germline V gives CDR1 SQVTM, CDR2 ANQGSEA. Trimming removed 1 base at V and 5 bases at J, with 2 bases between.

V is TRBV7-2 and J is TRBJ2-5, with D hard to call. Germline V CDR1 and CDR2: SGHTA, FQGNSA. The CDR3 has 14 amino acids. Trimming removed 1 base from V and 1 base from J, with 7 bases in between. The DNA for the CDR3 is TGTGCCAGCAGCTTAGAAGTCAGCCAAGAGACCCAGTACTTC. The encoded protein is CASSLEVSQETQYF.

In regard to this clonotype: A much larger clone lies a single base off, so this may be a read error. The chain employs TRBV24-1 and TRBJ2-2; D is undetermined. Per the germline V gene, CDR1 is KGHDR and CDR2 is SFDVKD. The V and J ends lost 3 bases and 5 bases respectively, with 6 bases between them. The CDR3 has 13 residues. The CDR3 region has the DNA TGTGCCACCAGTGATGACTGGACCGGGGAGCTGTTTTTT. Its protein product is CATSDDWTGELFF.

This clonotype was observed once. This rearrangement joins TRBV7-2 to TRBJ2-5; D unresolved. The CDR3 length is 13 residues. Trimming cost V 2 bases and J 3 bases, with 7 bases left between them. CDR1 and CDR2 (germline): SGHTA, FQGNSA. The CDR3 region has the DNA TGTGCCAGCAGCTTAAGTGATGAAGAGACCCAGTACTTC. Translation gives CASSLSDEETQYF. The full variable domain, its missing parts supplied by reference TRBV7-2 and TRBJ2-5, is GAGVSQSPSNKVTEKGKDVELRCDPISGHTALYWYRQSLGQGLEFLIYFQGNSAPDKSGLPSDRFSAERTGGSVSTLTIQRTQQEDSAVYLCASSLSDEETQYFGPGTRLLVL.

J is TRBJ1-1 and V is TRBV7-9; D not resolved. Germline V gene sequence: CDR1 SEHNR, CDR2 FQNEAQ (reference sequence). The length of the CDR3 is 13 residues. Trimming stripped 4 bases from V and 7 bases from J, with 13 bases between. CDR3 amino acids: CASSSHPGYEAFF. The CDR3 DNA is TGTGCCAGCAGCTCTCATCCTGGTTATGAAGCTTTCTTT.

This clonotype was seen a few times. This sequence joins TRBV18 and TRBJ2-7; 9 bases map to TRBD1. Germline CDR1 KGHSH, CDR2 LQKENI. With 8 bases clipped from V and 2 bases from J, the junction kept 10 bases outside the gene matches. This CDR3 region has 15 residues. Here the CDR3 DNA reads TGTGCCAGCACCCGGGGGACAGGGAACCCCTACGAGCAGTACTTC. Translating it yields CASTRGTGNPYEQYF.

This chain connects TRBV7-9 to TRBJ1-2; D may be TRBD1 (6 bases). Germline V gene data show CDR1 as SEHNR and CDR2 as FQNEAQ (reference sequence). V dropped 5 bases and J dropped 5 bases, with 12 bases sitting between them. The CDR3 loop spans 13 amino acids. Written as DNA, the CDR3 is TGTGCCAGCAGCATCTCGGACAGTTATGGCTACACCTTC. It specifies CASSISDSYGYTF.

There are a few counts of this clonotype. This CDR3 reads CASRYSNQPQHF. The CDR3 coding sequence is TGTGCCAGCAGGTATAGCAATCAGCCCCAGCATTTT. This rearrangement joins TRBV12-3 or TRBV12-4 to TRBJ1-5; D gene unclear. Trimming removed 6 bases from V and 0 bases from J, with 3 bases in between. This CDR3 has 12 residues.

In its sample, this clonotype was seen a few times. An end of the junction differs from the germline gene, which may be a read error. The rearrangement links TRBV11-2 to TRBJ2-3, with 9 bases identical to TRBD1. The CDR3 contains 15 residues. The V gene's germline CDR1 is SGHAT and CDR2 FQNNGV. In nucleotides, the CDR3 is TGTGCCAGCAGCTTAGAGATGGCGCCGACAGGGGGACCTTCTTTT. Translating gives CASSLEMAPTGGPSF.

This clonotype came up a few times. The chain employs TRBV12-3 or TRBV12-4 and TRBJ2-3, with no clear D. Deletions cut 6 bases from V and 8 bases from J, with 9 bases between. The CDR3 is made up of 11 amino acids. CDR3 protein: CASSPPGTQYF. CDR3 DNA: TGTGCCAGCAGCCCACCCGGTACGCAGTATTTT.

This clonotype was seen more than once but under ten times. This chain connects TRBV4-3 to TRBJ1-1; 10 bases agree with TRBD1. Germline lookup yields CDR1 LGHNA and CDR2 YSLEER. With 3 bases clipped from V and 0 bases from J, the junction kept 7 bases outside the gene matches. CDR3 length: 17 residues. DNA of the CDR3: TGCGCCAGCAGCCACGGGACCGGGACAGGGGTGAACACTGAAGCTTTCTTT. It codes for CASSHGTGTGVNTEAFF.

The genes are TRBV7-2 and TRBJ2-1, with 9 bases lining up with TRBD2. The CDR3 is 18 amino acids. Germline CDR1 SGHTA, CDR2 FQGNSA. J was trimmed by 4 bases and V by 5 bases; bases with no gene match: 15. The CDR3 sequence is CASSPRLALAGDYNEQFF. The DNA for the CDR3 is TGTGCCAGCAGCCCCCGGTTAGCGTTAGCGGGGGATTACAATGAGCAGTTCTTC.

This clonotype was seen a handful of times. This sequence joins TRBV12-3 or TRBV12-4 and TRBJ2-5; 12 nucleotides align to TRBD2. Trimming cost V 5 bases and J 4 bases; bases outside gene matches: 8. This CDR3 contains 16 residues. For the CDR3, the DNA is TGTGCCAGCAGTCCCCATGGACTAGCGGGACGAGAGACCCAGTACTTC. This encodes CASSPHGLAGRETQYF.

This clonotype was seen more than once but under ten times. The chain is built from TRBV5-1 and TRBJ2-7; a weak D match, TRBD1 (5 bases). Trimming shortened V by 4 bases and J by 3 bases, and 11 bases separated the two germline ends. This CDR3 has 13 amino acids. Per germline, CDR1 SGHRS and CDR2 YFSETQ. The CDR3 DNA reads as TGCGCCAGCAGCGAGGACACCTACTACGAGCAGTACTTC. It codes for CASSEDTYYEQYF.

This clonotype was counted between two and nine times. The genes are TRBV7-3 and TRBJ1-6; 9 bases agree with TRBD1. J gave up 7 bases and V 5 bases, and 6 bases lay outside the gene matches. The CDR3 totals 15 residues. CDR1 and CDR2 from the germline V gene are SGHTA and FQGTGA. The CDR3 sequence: CASSQSGQGNSPLHF. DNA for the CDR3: TGTGCCAGCAGCCAATCGGGACAGGGAAATTCACCCCTCCACTTT.

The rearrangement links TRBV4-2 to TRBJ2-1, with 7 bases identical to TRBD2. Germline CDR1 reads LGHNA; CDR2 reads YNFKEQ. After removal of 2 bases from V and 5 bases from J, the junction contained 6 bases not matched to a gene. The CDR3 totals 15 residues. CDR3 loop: CASSQPGGRDNEQFF. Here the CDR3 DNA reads TGTGCCAGCAGCCAACCCGGGGGGAGAGACAATGAGCAGTTCTTC.

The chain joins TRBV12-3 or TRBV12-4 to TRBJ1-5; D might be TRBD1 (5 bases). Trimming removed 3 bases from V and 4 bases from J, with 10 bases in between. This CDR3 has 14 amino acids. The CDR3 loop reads CASSLRQWNQPQHF. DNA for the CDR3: TGTGCCAGCAGTTTGAGACAGTGGAATCAGCCCCAGCATTTT.

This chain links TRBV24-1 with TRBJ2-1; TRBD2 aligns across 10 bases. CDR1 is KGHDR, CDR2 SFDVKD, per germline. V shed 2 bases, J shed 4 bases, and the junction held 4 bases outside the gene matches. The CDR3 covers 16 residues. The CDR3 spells CATSDSSGGLYNEQFF. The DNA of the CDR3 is TGTGCCACCAGTGATTCTAGCGGGGGCCTGTACAATGAGCAGTTCTTC.

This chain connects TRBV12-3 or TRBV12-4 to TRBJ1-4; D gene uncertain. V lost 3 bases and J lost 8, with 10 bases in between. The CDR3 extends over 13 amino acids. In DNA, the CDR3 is TGTGCCAGCAGTTTTTCGGGGAACGAAAAACTGTTTTTT. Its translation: CASSFSGNEKLFF.